The 14 T cell receptor beta chains reported below all come from one sample, sequenced in a study of technical replicates of blood from four donors. Some clones are missing from TCRdb's copy, which holds only in-frame ones; the method was immunoSEQ multiplex PCR. Here the sample spans under 85,000 clones, 86% being singletons. The source material was PBMCs. The source is a human donor in good health. Some clones in this sample may be carry-over from other donors' samples.

The chain links TRBV5-6 to TRBJ2-3; 10 nucleotides agree with TRBD1. CDR1 and CDR2 (germline): SGHDT, YYEEEE. This CDR3 spans 16 amino acids. V lost 2 bases to trimming and J lost 3 bases; unmatched junction nucleotides: 6. The CDR3 loop reads CASSFYGTGATDTQYF. The CDR3 region has the DNA TGTGCCAGCAGCTTTTATGGGACAGGGGCGACAGATACGCAGTATTTT. The full variable domain, with the rest looked up from reference TRBV5-6 and TRBJ2-3, is DAGVTQSPTHLIKTRGQQVTLRCSPKSGHDTVSWYQQALGQGPQFIFQYYEEEERQRGNFPDRFSGHQFPNYSSELNVNALLLGDSALYLCASSFYGTGATDTQYFGPGTRLTVL.

V is TRBV10-3 and J is TRBJ2-7; D is possibly TRBD1 (6 bases). This CDR3 comprises 14 residues. V lost 6 bases and J lost 1, with 13 bases in between. The germline V gene encodes CDR1 ENHRY and CDR2 SYGVKD. Here the CDR3 DNA reads TGTGCCATCAGGGCGACAGGTGATTCCTACGAGCAGTACTTC. Its protein is CAIRATGDSYEQYF.

This chain uses TRBV7-9 with TRBJ2-1; 11 bases fit TRBD2. The CDR3 runs 14 residues. Germline lookup yields CDR1 SEHNR and CDR2 FQNEAQ (reference sequence). Trimming at V came to 8 bases and at J to 6 bases, leaving 6 bases not matched to a gene. Written as DNA, the CDR3 is TGTGCCAGCGTTGGACTAGCGGGTATCAATGAGCAGTTCTTC. Protein sequence: CASVGLAGINEQFF.

The genes are TRBV6-6 and TRBJ1-1; the D gene is possibly TRBD1 (5 bases). CDR3 size: 13 residues. CDR1 and CDR2 (germline): MNHNY, SVGAGI (reference sequence). Trimming took off 7 bases at V and 5 bases at J, with 14 bases between the two ends. CDR3 sequence reads: CASTGLLGTEAFF. The CDR3 DNA is TGTGCCAGCACGGGACTCCTTGGGACTGAAGCTTTCTTT.

The V gene is TRBV7-2, the J gene TRBJ2-5; D is unresolved. The CDR3 totals 14 residues. The V gene lost 1 base and the J gene lost 2 bases, with 8 bases spanning the gap. CDR1 and CDR2 from the germline V gene are SGHTA and FQGNSA. The CDR3 coding sequence is TGTGCCAGCAGCTTAGGTAGAGCACAAGAGACCCAGTACTTC. Translating gives CASSLGRAQETQYF. Using reference TRBV7-2 and TRBJ2-5 for the parts outside the CDR3, the full variable domain is GAGVSQSPSNKVTEKGKDVELRCDPISGHTALYWYRQSLGQGLEFLIYFQGNSAPDKSGLPSDRFSAERTGGSVSTLTIQRTQQEDSAVYLCASSLGRAQETQYFGPGTRLLVL.

V gene TRBV5-1 combines with J gene TRBJ2-3; the match to TRBD2 covers 8 bases. Per the germline V gene, CDR1 is SGHRS and CDR2 is YFSETQ. CDR3 length: 16 residues. J lost 5 bases, V lost 1 base, and 9 bases had no gene match. The CDR3 nucleotides are TGCGCCAGCAGCTTGAGTGATAGCGGGACCCGAGATACGCAGTATTTT. It is translated as CASSLSDSGTRDTQYF.

The chain employs TRBV7-9 and TRBJ2-1; 8 bases align to TRBD2. The trim removed 1 base at V and 6 bases at J, leaving 8 bases unmatched. In germline, CDR1 is SEHNR, CDR2 FQNEAQ (reference sequence). The CDR3 consists of 16 residues. The CDR3 region is CASSLGGSGGPNEQFF. CDR3 nucleotides: TGTGCCAGCAGCTTAGGCGGAAGCGGGGGCCCCAATGAGCAGTTCTTC. The full variable domain, completed using reference TRBV7-9 and TRBJ2-1, is DTGVSQNPRHKITKRGQNVTFRCDPISEHNRLYWYRQTLGQGPEFLTYFQNEAQLEKSRLLSDRFSAERPKGSFSTLEIQRTEQGDSAMYLCASSLGGSGGPNEQFFGPGTRLTVL.

V gene TRBV27 combines with J gene TRBJ2-7; 9 bases are a match to TRBD2. Trimming removed 4 bases from V and 6 bases from J; junction bases left unmatched: 10. Germline CDR1 reads MNHEY; CDR2 reads SMNVEV (reference sequence). The CDR3 consists of 15 residues. The CDR3 coding sequence is TGTGCCAGCAGTTCACCCAGCGGGGGGCTCTCCGAGCAGTACTTC. Its translation: CASSSPSGGLSEQYF.

This chain links TRBV9 with TRBJ1-2, with D perhaps matching TRBD1 (5 bases). This CDR3 has 15 residues. Between the trimmed V and J ends, which lost 4 bases and 1 base, there was a span of 14 bases. Per the germline V gene, CDR1 is SGDLS and CDR2 is YYNGEE. For the CDR3, the DNA is TGTGCCAGCAGCCCTCGACAGAACAATAACTATGGCTACACCTTC. Translation gives CASSPRQNNNYGYTF.

This CDR3 is CASSPLGGSNQPQHF. CDR3 sequence (DNA): TGTGCCAGCTCACCCCTCGGGGGGAGCAATCAGCCCCAGCATTTT. The V gene is TRBV18, the J gene TRBJ1-5; tentatively, D is TRBD1 (5 bases). Looked up from germline, CDR1 is KGHSH and CDR2 is LQKENI. The CDR3 length is 15 residues. Deletions cut 3 bases from V and 1 base from J, with 10 bases between.

The sample holds one count of this clone. V usage is TRBV18 and J usage is TRBJ2-7; TRBD1 aligns across 7 bases. CDR3 size: 14 residues. CDR1 KGHSH and CDR2 LQKENI come from the germline V gene. J lost 2 bases, V lost 3 bases, and 4 bases had no gene match. CDR3 residues: CASSPGRGTYEQYF. The DNA for the CDR3 is TGTGCCAGCTCACCGGGCAGGGGGACCTACGAGCAGTACTTC.

The chain links TRBV29-1 to TRBJ2-5; 9 bases are a match to TRBD2. The CDR3 is 15 residues long. Per the germline V gene, CDR1 is SQVTM and CDR2 is ANQGSEA. The trim removed 2 bases at V and 11 bases at J, leaving 15 bases unmatched. This CDR3 is CSVEKASGALLEQYF. The CDR3 DNA sequence: TGCAGCGTTGAAAAGGCTAGCGGGGCCCTCTTGGAGCAGTACTTC.

V gene TRBV5-1 combines with J gene TRBJ2-7, with 11 bases aligning to TRBD2. Per the germline V gene, CDR1 is SGHRS and CDR2 is YFSETQ. J was trimmed by 1 base and V by 3 bases; bases with no gene match: 12. The CDR3 covers 18 residues. The CDR3 protein is CASSWTIVTSGISYEQYF. Written as DNA, the CDR3 is TGCGCCAGCAGCTGGACTATTGTGACTAGCGGGATTTCCTACGAGCAGTACTTC.

V and J are TRBV7-2 and TRBJ2-4; unclear D gene. V shed 4 bases and J shed 0 bases, with 16 bases lying between them. This CDR3 is 17 amino acids long. Looked up from germline, CDR1 is SGHTA and CDR2 is FQGNSA. The CDR3 region is CASSSSGERLAKNIQYF. The CDR3 nucleotides read TGTGCCAGCAGCTCATCCGGTGAGCGACTAGCCAAAAACATTCAGTACTTC.